This T cell receptor (beta chain) was captured in a study of vaccination and CD4 T cells after COVID-19. Study-level results: The great majority, 304 of 307 vaccine-specific clones, proved spike mono-reactive in convalescent patients.

The Oncomine TCR Beta short-read assay was applied to DNA of cultured CD4+ T cells. Each CDR3 protein is one row after TCRdb ran MiXCR on the PCR reads. The sample consists of about 20,000 distinct CDR3 sequences, around 55% of them appearing once. About this clonotype itself: Its antigen is unidentified.

Treatment reported: roughly 11-day PBMC culture with coronavirus spike peptide pools or control peptides (ViraFEST assay). Peptide-pool expansion of antigen-specific T cells preceded TCR sequencing in ViraFEST. The V gene's germline CDR1 is MNHEY and CDR2 SMNVEV (reference sequence). V was pared by 5 bases and J by 5 bases, with 15 bases between. There are 14 residues in the CDR3. This sequence joins TRBV27 and TRBJ1-2; D is perhaps TRBD1 (6 bases). The TCR comes from a human donor who had recovered from COVID-19. Source material: CD4+ T cells from blood, cultured in vitro. CDR3 sequence (DNA): TGTGCCAGCAGTAGGCAGGGGTCGGGTTATGGCTACACCTTC. Protein sequence: CASSRQGSGYGYTF.